The TCR beta chain described here comes from a study of identical twins. TCRdb called the 5' RACE reads again in MiXCR, with one record for every CDR3 protein. The sample comprises 1.5 million to 2 million distinct CDR3 sequences, less than 40% of which are singletons, and approximately 0.29% rests with the top ten. V was pared by 4 bases and J by 4 bases, with 7 bases of the junction left unmatched. This CDR3 region has 15 residues. From germline, CDR1 is SGDLS and CDR2 YYNGEE. The origin of this receptor is a newborn girl in good health. Sequencing used cord blood. The rearrangement uses TRBV9 and TRBJ1-4, with TRBD1 identical over 7 bases. CDR3 DNA: TGTGCCAGCAGCTTCCGACAGGGCCGTAATGAAAAACTGTTTTTT. It yields the protein CASSFRQGRNEKLFF.